A single T cell receptor (beta chain) is shown here with its context. The antigen is unknown. cDNA synthesis used the whole RNA isolate, giving expressed TCRB sequences. TCRdb keeps only in-frame clones here, not all; method: immunoSEQ multiplex PCR. The repertoire includes 900,000 or so clones, roughly 15% of them detected once, and about 0.02% sits in the top ten. The entry originates in a study of beta chain features in type 1 diabetes. Across the study: The study found patients and healthy donors alike in age, gender and cell yields. The samples had around 98 million sorted cells examined in all. Findings and limits, study-wide: For type 1 diabetes patients, VDJ junctions showed fewer insertions and more deletions.

This CDR3 is 15 amino acids long. The chain has TRBV12-1 and TRBJ2-7; the DNA was not compared with TRBD1, the D call given in the table. TRBV12-1 is shown as a pseudogene. This receptor was taken from a woman between 18 and 30 years old in good health. The source material was naive CD4+ T cells from blood. The DNA of the CDR3 is TGTGCCAGCAGCTCTGGGGGCGGCTCAGCCTACGAGCAGTACTTC. It specifies CASSSGGGSAYEQYF.